This T cell receptor delta chain was sequenced during a study of gamma-delta chains in newborns, infants, children. Study summary: Microbial exposure reportedly drives polyclonal innate γδ T cell expansion after birth.

Comments on this clone: The same CDR3 arises from other DNA sequences in this sample as well.

Germline V gene sequence: CDR1 GEAIGNYY, CDR2 EKD. Trimming left V 3 bases short and J 0 bases short, with 17 bases between. The CDR3 spans 19 residues. TCRdb reprocessed the reads using CATT. The data contain under 3,000 delta-chain clones, 46% of them singletons. This TCR was recovered from a child who received the measles vaccine. The material sequenced was blood, taken at baseline. The chain employs TRDV2 and TRDJ3; D is unclear. The CDR3 loop is CACDPLNGGSSWDTRQMFF. Written as DNA, the CDR3 is TGTGCCTGTGACCCCCTTAATGGAGGAAGCTCCTGGGACACCCGACAGATGTTTTTC.